This T cell receptor (beta chain) stems from a study of blood T cell repertoires in COVID-19. Background on the study: Specimens from acute and convalescent COVID-19 originated in the United States, Italy and Spain. Sources were T cells, B-cell-depleted T cells, or PBMCs; the material itself was cDNA or gDNA.

V lost 1 base, J lost 5 bases, and 14 bases lay in between. The CDR3 is 15 residues long. Per the germline V gene, CDR1 is SGDLS and CDR2 is YYNGEE. Authors' data handling: For nucleated cells, counts were estimated from reference gene primer amplification. Clones were sequenced by immunoSEQ multiplex PCR, and TCRdb holds only the in-frame ones, with some missing. V, J and clone size derive from that table, while D and trimming were established from the DNA sequence. Of 110,000 to 150,000 clones in the sample, about 87% were seen once. This chain uses TRBV9 with TRBJ2-3; possible D gene TRBD1, 5 bases. This receptor was identified in a human donor in a cohort sampled during active COVID-19. Material: peripheral blood. CDR3 sequence (DNA): TGTGCCAGCAGCGTATGGGGCGGAGTCATAGATACGCAGTATTTT. It codes for CASSVWGGVIDTQYF.